Listed below are T cell receptor beta chains from one sample, sequenced in a study of cytomegalovirus exposure and HLA in healthy donors. Repertoires were generated with immunoSEQ multiplex PCR, while TCRdb's copy carries only in-frame clones and drops some. This table holds some 130,000 clones, 78% found once. The specimen sequenced was PBMCs. The receptors derive from a female donor in good health and CMV-seronegative. CDR3s leave out the opening cysteine and the closing phenylalanine or tryptophan. Size tells how often a clone was seen (once, few, many) or the class of an expanded clone, and some rows leave it out.

TRBJ2-2,15,TRBV2,-,ASSEAYGTGNTGELF
TRBJ2-3,12,TRBV5-1,-,ASSLTVSTDTQY
TRBJ1-1,14,TRBV5-1,-,ASSSAWTGMNTEAF
TRBJ2-7,11,TRBV6-5,-,ASNLQGIYEQY
TRBJ1-2,12,TRBV9,-,ASSVTTDNYGYT
TRBJ2-1,14,TRBV28,-,ASSPTSGSRYNEQF
TRBJ2-5,11,TRBV5-1,few,ASGGQWGETQY
TRBJ1-4,14,TRBV4-3,-,ASSRGTIVSNEKLF
TRBJ1-2,12,TRBV7-9,-,ASSPNLIGYGYT
TRBJ2-7,10,TRBV2,-,AIGTSPYEQY
TRBJ2-7,13,TRBV4-3,once,ASSQEGGLAYEQY
TRBJ1-1,11,TRBV7-3,-,ASSLRENTEAF
TRBJ2-3,10,TRBV5-1,-,ASSGSTDTQY
TRBJ2-2,17,TRBV21-1,-,ASSLRPGLAGEDTGGLF
TRBJ2-2,12,TRBV2,-,ASEKNSETGELF
TRBJ2-7,13,TRBV7-2,-,ASSAMTSSSYEQY
TRBJ2-5,13,TRBV5-1,-,ASSSLGTVQETQY
TRBJ2-7,10,TRBV28,once,ASSFHVYEQY
TRBJ2-1,14,TRBV4-3,-,ASSQEGAGSYNEQF
TRBJ2-1,13,TRBV5-6,-,ASSPEREFYNEQF
TRBJ2-5,14,TRBV9,-,ASSEGLAGGQETQY
TRBJ2-7,10,TRBV7-2,-,ASSLILSEQY
TRBJ1-1,11,TRBV27,-,ASSLVSNTEAF
TRBJ2-1,13,TRBV28,-,ASSFLRLVGNEQF
TRBJ2-6,15,TRBV28,once,ASRPRDFHSGANVLT
TRBJ2-1,12,TRBV7-3,-,ASSWGLADNEQF
TRBJ2-3,12,TRBV9,-,ASSVADWADTQY
TRBJ1-2,12,TRBV5-1,-,ASSPTGTGDGYT